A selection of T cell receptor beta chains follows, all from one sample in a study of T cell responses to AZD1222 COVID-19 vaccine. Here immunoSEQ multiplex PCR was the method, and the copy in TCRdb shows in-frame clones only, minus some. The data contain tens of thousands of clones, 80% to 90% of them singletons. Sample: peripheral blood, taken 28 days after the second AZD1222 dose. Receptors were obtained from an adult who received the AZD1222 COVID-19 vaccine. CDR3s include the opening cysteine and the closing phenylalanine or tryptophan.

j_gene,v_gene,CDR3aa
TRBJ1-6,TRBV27,CASSPTGGNSPLHF
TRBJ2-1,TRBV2,CASTPGAGGAYNEQFF
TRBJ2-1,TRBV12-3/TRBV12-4,CASSLVGVHEQFF
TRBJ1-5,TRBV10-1,CASILQGMTHQPQHF
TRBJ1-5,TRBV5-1,CASSRTGAQPQHF
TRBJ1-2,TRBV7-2,CASSLVAGDYGYTF
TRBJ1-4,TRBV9,CASSAEQSLPTNEKLFF
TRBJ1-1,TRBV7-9,CASSFGGSEAFF
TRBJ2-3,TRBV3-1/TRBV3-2,CASGPVVGGAGDTQYF
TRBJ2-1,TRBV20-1,CSASGLATYNEQFF
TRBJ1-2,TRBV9,CASSVGLGTNYYGYTF
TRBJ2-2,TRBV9,CASSVATRQPTGELFF
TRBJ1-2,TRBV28,CASNTGEVGYTF
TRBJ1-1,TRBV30,CAWRRVIGWNTEAFF